This T cell receptor (beta chain) comes out of a study of OX40 agonist ivuxolimab in advanced cancers. Generated by immunoSEQ multiplex PCR, the TCRdb table keeps only in-frame clones and is missing some. The sample gives about 80,000 clones, around 90% of which show up once; 4.8% is in the top ten. This CDR3 comprises 12 residues. Trimming left V 7 bases short and J 3 bases short, with 10 bases between. Per germline, CDR1 LNHDA and CDR2 SQIVND (reference sequence). The clonotype originates from an adult with an advanced solid tumor such as melanoma, head and neck, liver or kidney cancer. The chain joins TRBV19 to TRBJ2-7; no clear D. The sequences come from CD4+ or CD8+ T cells sorted from blood, collected in a trial of the OX40 agonist ivuxolimab. CDR3 DNA sequence: TGTGCCAGTATTATTAAGGACTACGAGCAGTACTTC. Amino acids: CASIIKDYEQYF.